This T cell receptor (beta chain) was captured by sequencing in a study of T cell repertoires and HLA-DP antigens. Study summary: Donor ages ranged from 18-to-29 to 60-to-69; a couple of men, one woman.

This CDR3 is 12 amino acids long. Germline V CDR1 and CDR2: SQVTM, ANQGSEA. V was cut by 7 bases and J by 8 bases, with 14 bases left in between. The primer mix covered 54 TRBV segments and 13 TRBJ segments. Pre-culture CD4+ samples were sequenced deeply, targeting approximately 200,000 T cell genomes. Generated by immunoSEQ multiplex PCR, the TCRdb table keeps only in-frame clones and is missing some. The table includes some 89,000 clones, more than 75% detected once. Negative selection yielded untouched CD4+ T cells of average about 98% purity. With respect to this clone: What it binds is unknown.

This TCR was recovered from a man aged 45-65 years in good health and CMV-seronegative. The chain has TRBV29-1 and TRBJ1-4; D unresolved. The specimen was CD4+ T cells from PBMCs. In DNA, the CDR3 is TGCAGCGGTGGAAGAGAGGGAGAAAAACTGTTTTTT. It encodes CSGGREGEKLFF. Full variable domain (rest looked up from reference TRBV29-1 and TRBJ1-4): SAVISQKPSRDICQRGTSLTIQCQVDSQVTMMFWYRQQPGQSLTLIATANQGSEATYESGFVIDKFPISRPNLTFSTLTVSNMSPEDSSIYLCSGGREGEKLFFGSGTQLSVL.